These 5 T cell receptor beta chains were sequenced from one sample in a study of technical replicates of blood from a handful of donors. Measured with immunoSEQ multiplex PCR; TCRdb has only the in-frame clones, and not every one. This table holds some 99,000 clones, around 95% found once. The specimen was T cells isolated from PBMCs. The receptors come from a human donor in good health.

J is TRBJ1-6 and V is TRBV9; D gene uncertain. Germline CDR1 is SGDLS and CDR2 is YYNGEE. This CDR3 has 14 amino acids. V was cut by 2 bases and J by 5 bases, with 8 bases left in between. CDR3 sequence: CASSVGMDNSPLHF. The CDR3 nucleotides read TGTGCCAGCAGCGTCGGGATGGATAATTCACCCCTCCACTTT.

This clone showed up just once. V and J are TRBV5-6 and TRBJ1-4, with 9 bases identical to TRBD1. Unmatched junction bases numbered 9, after V lost 4 bases and J lost 8 bases. Germline V gene lookup returns CDR1 SGHDT and CDR2 YYEEEE. CDR3 size: 15 residues. The CDR3 nucleotides are TGTGCCAGCAGCCTCACCGGGACAGGGATCGAAAAACTGTTTTTT. It specifies CASSLTGTGIEKLFF.

Here the CDR3 reads CAITGTGHTGELFF. DNA of the CDR3: TGTGCCATCACCGGGACAGGGCACACCGGGGAGCTGTTTTTT. This chain connects TRBV10-3 to TRBJ2-2; 9 positions match TRBD1. The V and J ends lost 7 bases and 3 bases, in that order; junction bases with no gene match: 3. This CDR3 is 14 amino acids long. Germline values: CDR1 ENHRY, CDR2 SYGVKD.

The rearrangement joins TRBV4-2 to TRBJ2-5, with 16 bases lining up with TRBD2. Germline CDR1 is LGHNA and CDR2 is YNFKEQ. CDR3 length: 18 residues. V shed 1 base and J 5 bases; nucleotides not matched to a gene: 7. CDR3 sequence (DNA): TGTGCCAGCAGCCAAGCCGGGACTAGCGGGGGGGCTGGGGAGACCCAGTACTTC. Protein: CASSQAGTSGGAGETQYF.

This clone was detected a few times. The rearrangement joins TRBV9 to TRBJ1-1; TRBD1 aligns across 7 bases. The CDR3 has 14 residues. With 4 bases clipped from V and 5 bases from J, the junction kept 8 bases outside the gene matches. The germline V gene encodes CDR1 SGDLS and CDR2 YYNGEE. The CDR3 DNA sequence: TGTGCCAGCAGCCCACAGGGGAGTGAAACTGAAGCTTTCTTT. Protein sequence: CASSPQGSETEAFF.